This TCR beta chain was found in a study of PD-1 blockade in classical Hodgkin lymphoma. The repertoire was sequenced with immunoSEQ multiplex PCR; TCRdb's copy has only in-frame clones and lacks some. There are 14,000 to 15,000 clones in the sample; around 83% occur only once, and less than 25% lies in the top ten. Each patient relapsed following autologous stem cell transplantation, and prior brentuximab vedotin exposure differed. The study, taken as a whole, reports: By C4D1, diversity of CD4+ TCRs had risen significantly, whereas that of CD8+ TCRs had not.

About this clone: The antigen is unknown.

The V end was cut by 4 bases, the J end by 5 bases, with 24 bases between. CDR1 and CDR2 from the germline V gene are KGHSH and LQKENI. The length of the CDR3 is 17 residues. The clonotype originates from a human donor with classical Hodgkin lymphoma. The V gene is TRBV18, the J gene TRBJ2-7; D is ambiguous. Material: peripheral blood mononuclear cells (PBMCs), obtained before the second cycle of nivolumab. The CDR3: CASSLPPDWYEGHEQYF. The CDR3 DNA reads TGTGCCAGCTCACTACCACCCGATTGGTATGAAGGCCACGAGCAGTACTTC.